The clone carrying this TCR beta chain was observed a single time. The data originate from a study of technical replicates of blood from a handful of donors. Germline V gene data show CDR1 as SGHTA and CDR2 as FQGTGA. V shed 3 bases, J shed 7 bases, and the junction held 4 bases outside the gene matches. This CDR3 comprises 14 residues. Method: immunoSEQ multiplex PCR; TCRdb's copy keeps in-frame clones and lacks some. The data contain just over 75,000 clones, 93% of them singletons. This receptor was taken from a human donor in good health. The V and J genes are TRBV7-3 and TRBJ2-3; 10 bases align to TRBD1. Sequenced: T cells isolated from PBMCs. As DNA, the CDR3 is TGTGCCAGCAGCTTGACAGGGGGCGCATATACGCAGTATTTT. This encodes CASSLTGGAYTQYF.